This is a list of T cell receptor beta chains from one sample in a study of blood T cell repertoires in COVID-19. Measured with immunoSEQ multiplex PCR; TCRdb has only the in-frame clones, and not every one. The table has fewer than 65,000 clones, 75% to 90% seen once. Material: peripheral blood. Receptor source: a woman aged 60 to 75 with COVID-19, enrolled during active disease. The CDR3 runs from the conserved cysteine through the conserved F or W. The order of the fields is V gene, clone size, J gene, D gene, CDR3 DNA, CDR3 protein. A D gene is named only where the DNA matches it firmly. Where a row states a size, it is once, few, many or the class of an expanded clone; other rows omit it.

TRBV6-5	.	TRBJ1-2	TRBD1	TGTGCCAGCAGACAACCGGGACAGGGCTATGGCTACACCTTC	CASRQPGQGYGYTF
TRBV28	.	TRBJ2-4	.	TGTGCCAGCACTATAGCCAAAAACATTCAGTACTTC	CASTIAKNIQYF
TRBV27	.	TRBJ1-1	TRBD1	TGTGCCAGTCGAAGCGGGACAGGCCTAAAAAGCACTGAAGCTTTCTTT	CASRSGTGLKSTEAFF
TRBV5-1	.	TRBJ2-6	.	TGCGCCAGCAGCGTTTACTCTGGGGCCAACGTCCTGACTTTC	CASSVYSGANVLTF
TRBV6-5	.	TRBJ2-1	.	TGTGCCAGCAGGGGCCCAGCTCGCAATGAGCAGTTCTTC	CASRGPARNEQFF
TRBV2	once	TRBJ1-2	.	TGTGCCAGCAGTGATAGCTACTATGGCTACACCTTC	CASSDSYYGYTF
TRBV7-2	.	TRBJ1-2	.	TGTGCCAGCAGCTTAACGACAAGCAGGGGCTACACCTTC	CASSLTTSRGYTF
TRBV6-5	.	TRBJ2-7	TRBD2	TGTGCCAGCAGCGTCACCGGACTAGTCTACGAGCAGTACTTC	CASSVTGLVYEQYF
TRBV18	.	TRBJ2-7	TRBD2	TGTGCCAGCTCGCGACTAGCGGGGCTCTCCTACGAGCAGTACTTC	CASSRLAGLSYEQYF
TRBV28	.	TRBJ1-2	.	TGTGCCAGCAGTTTACCCCCAGGGGTGAAGGGCTACACCTTC	CASSLPPGVKGYTF
TRBV5-4	.	TRBJ1-2	.	TGTGCCAGCAGCTTGGGAGGGCGTGTGGACTATGGCTACACCTTC	CASSLGGRVDYGYTF
TRBV12-5	.	TRBJ2-1	.	TGTGCTAGTGGTTTGGCTGTGGGGCGCTCCTACAATGAGCAGTTCTTC	CASGLAVGRSYNEQFF
TRBV3-1/TRBV3-2	.	TRBJ2-1	TRBD2	TGTGCCAGCAGCCAAGTCCCCCTTAGCGGGTCCTACAATGAGCAGTTCTTC	CASSQVPLSGSYNEQFF
TRBV11-3	.	TRBJ2-1	TRBD1	TGTGCCAGCAGTTCGGGACAGGTTGACAATGAGCAGTTCTTC	CASSSGQVDNEQFF
TRBV12-3/TRBV12-4	.	TRBJ1-5	.	TGTGCCAGCAGTCGGACTGTAAATCAGCCCCAGCATTTT	CASSRTVNQPQHF
TRBV4-2	.	TRBJ1-3	.	TGTGCCAGCAGCCAAGGTGGGGCTGGGGCGAAGACTGGAAACACCATATATTTT	CASSQGGAGAKTGNTIYF
TRBV25-1	.	TRBJ2-1	TRBD1	TGTGCCAGCAGTGGCCGGACAGGGGGCGAGTACAATGAGCAGTTCTTC	CASSGRTGGEYNEQFF
TRBV30	few	TRBJ1-5	.	TGTGCCTGGAGTCAGGGGAGGGATCAGCCCCAGCATTTT	CAWSQGRDQPQHF
TRBV7-2	.	TRBJ2-2	TRBD2	TGTGCCAGCAGCTTACGGGGGGGCACCGGGGAGCTGTTTTTT	CASSLRGGTGELFF
TRBV20-1	.	TRBJ1-3	.	TGCAGTGCTAGTCGGCCAGGGGATGGAAACACCATATATTTT	CSASRPGDGNTIYF
TRBV6-4	.	TRBJ2-2	.	TGTGCCAGCAGCCTCCAGGGGGGACACACCGGGGAGCTGTTTTTT	CASSLQGGHTGELFF
TRBV6-5	.	TRBJ2-3	.	TGTGCCAGCAGTTACTCTCGAGGTGAAACGCAGTATTTT	CASSYSRGETQYF
TRBV3-1/TRBV3-2	.	TRBJ1-2	TRBD1	TGTGCCAGCAGCCATAACACAGGGGATAGATACACCTTC	CASSHNTGDRYTF
TRBV7-2	.	TRBJ1-4	TRBD1	TGTGCCAGCAGTGCATCCGGGACAGAGAATGAAAAACTGTTTTTT	CASSASGTENEKLFF
TRBV6-5	.	TRBJ2-7	TRBD1	TGTGCCAGCAGCCGAGGGACAGGGGGCTACGAGCAGTACTTC	CASSRGTGGYEQYF
TRBV9	once	TRBJ2-1	TRBD2	TGTGCCAGCAGCGCCCCTAGCGGAAGAGGCGATGAGCAGTTCTTC	CASSAPSGRGDEQFF
TRBV19	once	TRBJ2-5	.	TGTGCCAGTAGTATAGATCCTCTTCGGGAGACCCAGTACTTC	CASSIDPLRETQYF
TRBV12-5	.	TRBJ1-6	.	TGTGCTAGTGGCAGCGACAGAGGAAATTCACCCCTCCACTTT	CASGSDRGNSPLHF
TRBV5-1	.	TRBJ1-2	TRBD1	TGCGCCAGCAGCACGGGACAGACCTATGGCTACACCTTC	CASSTGQTYGYTF
TRBV9	.	TRBJ2-7	TRBD1	TGTGCCAGCAGCGTAGCTGGGACAGGGCGGTACGAGCAGTACTTC	CASSVAGTGRYEQYF
TRBV3-1/TRBV3-2	.	TRBJ2-1	TRBD2	TGTGCCAGCAGCCAAAGCCGTAGCTGGACTAGCGGGAATTACAATGAGCAGTTCTTC	CASSQSRSWTSGNYNEQFF
TRBV19	.	TRBJ1-3	TRBD1	TGTGCCAGTAACCGTCTGGACAGGTACCGAAACACCATATATTTT	CASNRLDRYRNTIYF
TRBV6-6	.	TRBJ1-5	.	TGTGCCAGCAGAAGCCCGGCCGGGGTCGGCAATCAGCCCCAGCATTTT	CASRSPAGVGNQPQHF
TRBV21-1	.	TRBJ2-2	.	TGTGCCAGCAGCAAAGTACTAGCGAACACCGGGGAGCTGTTTTTT	CASSKVLANTGELFF
TRBV15	.	TRBJ2-7	TRBD1	TGTGCCACCAGCAGAGATCTGGGGACAGGGGGGTACGAGCAGTACTTC	CATSRDLGTGGYEQYF
TRBV2	once	TRBJ2-7	.	TGTGCCAGCGAACAGGGTTTTGAGCAGTACTTC	CASEQGFEQYF
TRBV15	.	TRBJ2-7	TRBD1	TGTGCCACCAGCGTAGGGGGGACAGGAGACTACGAGCAGTACTTC	CATSVGGTGDYEQYF
TRBV21-1	.	TRBJ2-7	.	TGTGCCAGCAGCAAAGTAGGCGGGAGGAACTCCTACGAGCAGTACTTC	CASSKVGGRNSYEQYF
TRBV7-2	.	TRBJ1-5	TRBD1	TGTGCCAGCAGCTCGCGGACAGGGGATCAGCCCCAGCATTTT	CASSSRTGDQPQHF
TRBV15	once	TRBJ2-7	TRBD2	TGTGCCACCACTCTGGACCGCGGAGCGGGAGAGCAGTACTTC	CATTLDRGAGEQYF
TRBV5-1	once	TRBJ1-2	TRBD1	TGCGCCAGCAGCTTGGGGGACAGACTTAACTATGGCTACACCTTC	CASSLGDRLNYGYTF
TRBV19	.	TRBJ2-3	.	TGTGCCAGTACCCTCTCTAGCGTTATCACAGATACGCAGTATTTT	CASTLSSVITDTQYF
TRBV19	.	TRBJ2-7	TRBD2	TGTGCCAGTAGGCCGGGGACTAGCGGCTCCTACGAGCAGTACTTC	CASRPGTSGSYEQYF
TRBV7-8	.	TRBJ1-4	.	TGTGCCAGCAGCCTAAACAGGGCTGGTAATGAAAAACTGTTTTTT	CASSLNRAGNEKLFF
TRBV2	.	TRBJ1-2	TRBD1	TGTGCCAGCAGTGGGGACAGATTCTATGGCTACACCTTC	CASSGDRFYGYTF
TRBV6-5	.	TRBJ2-7	TRBD2	TGTGCCAGCAGTTACTTCGCAGCGGGAGTAAGTTACGAGCAGTACTTC	CASSYFAAGVSYEQYF
TRBV7-2	.	TRBJ1-2	TRBD1	TGTGCCAGCAGCTCCACCCCTCCAGGGGGTAACTATGGCTACACCTTC	CASSSTPPGGNYGYTF
TRBV5-4	.	TRBJ1-6	TRBD1	TGTGCCTGGGGATCGACAGGGCAGTCCTATAATTCACCCCTCCACTTT	CAWGSTGQSYNSPLHF
TRBV6-5	.	TRBJ1-1	.	TGTGCCAGCAGCAGATTGAACACTGAAGCTTTCTTT	CASSRLNTEAFF